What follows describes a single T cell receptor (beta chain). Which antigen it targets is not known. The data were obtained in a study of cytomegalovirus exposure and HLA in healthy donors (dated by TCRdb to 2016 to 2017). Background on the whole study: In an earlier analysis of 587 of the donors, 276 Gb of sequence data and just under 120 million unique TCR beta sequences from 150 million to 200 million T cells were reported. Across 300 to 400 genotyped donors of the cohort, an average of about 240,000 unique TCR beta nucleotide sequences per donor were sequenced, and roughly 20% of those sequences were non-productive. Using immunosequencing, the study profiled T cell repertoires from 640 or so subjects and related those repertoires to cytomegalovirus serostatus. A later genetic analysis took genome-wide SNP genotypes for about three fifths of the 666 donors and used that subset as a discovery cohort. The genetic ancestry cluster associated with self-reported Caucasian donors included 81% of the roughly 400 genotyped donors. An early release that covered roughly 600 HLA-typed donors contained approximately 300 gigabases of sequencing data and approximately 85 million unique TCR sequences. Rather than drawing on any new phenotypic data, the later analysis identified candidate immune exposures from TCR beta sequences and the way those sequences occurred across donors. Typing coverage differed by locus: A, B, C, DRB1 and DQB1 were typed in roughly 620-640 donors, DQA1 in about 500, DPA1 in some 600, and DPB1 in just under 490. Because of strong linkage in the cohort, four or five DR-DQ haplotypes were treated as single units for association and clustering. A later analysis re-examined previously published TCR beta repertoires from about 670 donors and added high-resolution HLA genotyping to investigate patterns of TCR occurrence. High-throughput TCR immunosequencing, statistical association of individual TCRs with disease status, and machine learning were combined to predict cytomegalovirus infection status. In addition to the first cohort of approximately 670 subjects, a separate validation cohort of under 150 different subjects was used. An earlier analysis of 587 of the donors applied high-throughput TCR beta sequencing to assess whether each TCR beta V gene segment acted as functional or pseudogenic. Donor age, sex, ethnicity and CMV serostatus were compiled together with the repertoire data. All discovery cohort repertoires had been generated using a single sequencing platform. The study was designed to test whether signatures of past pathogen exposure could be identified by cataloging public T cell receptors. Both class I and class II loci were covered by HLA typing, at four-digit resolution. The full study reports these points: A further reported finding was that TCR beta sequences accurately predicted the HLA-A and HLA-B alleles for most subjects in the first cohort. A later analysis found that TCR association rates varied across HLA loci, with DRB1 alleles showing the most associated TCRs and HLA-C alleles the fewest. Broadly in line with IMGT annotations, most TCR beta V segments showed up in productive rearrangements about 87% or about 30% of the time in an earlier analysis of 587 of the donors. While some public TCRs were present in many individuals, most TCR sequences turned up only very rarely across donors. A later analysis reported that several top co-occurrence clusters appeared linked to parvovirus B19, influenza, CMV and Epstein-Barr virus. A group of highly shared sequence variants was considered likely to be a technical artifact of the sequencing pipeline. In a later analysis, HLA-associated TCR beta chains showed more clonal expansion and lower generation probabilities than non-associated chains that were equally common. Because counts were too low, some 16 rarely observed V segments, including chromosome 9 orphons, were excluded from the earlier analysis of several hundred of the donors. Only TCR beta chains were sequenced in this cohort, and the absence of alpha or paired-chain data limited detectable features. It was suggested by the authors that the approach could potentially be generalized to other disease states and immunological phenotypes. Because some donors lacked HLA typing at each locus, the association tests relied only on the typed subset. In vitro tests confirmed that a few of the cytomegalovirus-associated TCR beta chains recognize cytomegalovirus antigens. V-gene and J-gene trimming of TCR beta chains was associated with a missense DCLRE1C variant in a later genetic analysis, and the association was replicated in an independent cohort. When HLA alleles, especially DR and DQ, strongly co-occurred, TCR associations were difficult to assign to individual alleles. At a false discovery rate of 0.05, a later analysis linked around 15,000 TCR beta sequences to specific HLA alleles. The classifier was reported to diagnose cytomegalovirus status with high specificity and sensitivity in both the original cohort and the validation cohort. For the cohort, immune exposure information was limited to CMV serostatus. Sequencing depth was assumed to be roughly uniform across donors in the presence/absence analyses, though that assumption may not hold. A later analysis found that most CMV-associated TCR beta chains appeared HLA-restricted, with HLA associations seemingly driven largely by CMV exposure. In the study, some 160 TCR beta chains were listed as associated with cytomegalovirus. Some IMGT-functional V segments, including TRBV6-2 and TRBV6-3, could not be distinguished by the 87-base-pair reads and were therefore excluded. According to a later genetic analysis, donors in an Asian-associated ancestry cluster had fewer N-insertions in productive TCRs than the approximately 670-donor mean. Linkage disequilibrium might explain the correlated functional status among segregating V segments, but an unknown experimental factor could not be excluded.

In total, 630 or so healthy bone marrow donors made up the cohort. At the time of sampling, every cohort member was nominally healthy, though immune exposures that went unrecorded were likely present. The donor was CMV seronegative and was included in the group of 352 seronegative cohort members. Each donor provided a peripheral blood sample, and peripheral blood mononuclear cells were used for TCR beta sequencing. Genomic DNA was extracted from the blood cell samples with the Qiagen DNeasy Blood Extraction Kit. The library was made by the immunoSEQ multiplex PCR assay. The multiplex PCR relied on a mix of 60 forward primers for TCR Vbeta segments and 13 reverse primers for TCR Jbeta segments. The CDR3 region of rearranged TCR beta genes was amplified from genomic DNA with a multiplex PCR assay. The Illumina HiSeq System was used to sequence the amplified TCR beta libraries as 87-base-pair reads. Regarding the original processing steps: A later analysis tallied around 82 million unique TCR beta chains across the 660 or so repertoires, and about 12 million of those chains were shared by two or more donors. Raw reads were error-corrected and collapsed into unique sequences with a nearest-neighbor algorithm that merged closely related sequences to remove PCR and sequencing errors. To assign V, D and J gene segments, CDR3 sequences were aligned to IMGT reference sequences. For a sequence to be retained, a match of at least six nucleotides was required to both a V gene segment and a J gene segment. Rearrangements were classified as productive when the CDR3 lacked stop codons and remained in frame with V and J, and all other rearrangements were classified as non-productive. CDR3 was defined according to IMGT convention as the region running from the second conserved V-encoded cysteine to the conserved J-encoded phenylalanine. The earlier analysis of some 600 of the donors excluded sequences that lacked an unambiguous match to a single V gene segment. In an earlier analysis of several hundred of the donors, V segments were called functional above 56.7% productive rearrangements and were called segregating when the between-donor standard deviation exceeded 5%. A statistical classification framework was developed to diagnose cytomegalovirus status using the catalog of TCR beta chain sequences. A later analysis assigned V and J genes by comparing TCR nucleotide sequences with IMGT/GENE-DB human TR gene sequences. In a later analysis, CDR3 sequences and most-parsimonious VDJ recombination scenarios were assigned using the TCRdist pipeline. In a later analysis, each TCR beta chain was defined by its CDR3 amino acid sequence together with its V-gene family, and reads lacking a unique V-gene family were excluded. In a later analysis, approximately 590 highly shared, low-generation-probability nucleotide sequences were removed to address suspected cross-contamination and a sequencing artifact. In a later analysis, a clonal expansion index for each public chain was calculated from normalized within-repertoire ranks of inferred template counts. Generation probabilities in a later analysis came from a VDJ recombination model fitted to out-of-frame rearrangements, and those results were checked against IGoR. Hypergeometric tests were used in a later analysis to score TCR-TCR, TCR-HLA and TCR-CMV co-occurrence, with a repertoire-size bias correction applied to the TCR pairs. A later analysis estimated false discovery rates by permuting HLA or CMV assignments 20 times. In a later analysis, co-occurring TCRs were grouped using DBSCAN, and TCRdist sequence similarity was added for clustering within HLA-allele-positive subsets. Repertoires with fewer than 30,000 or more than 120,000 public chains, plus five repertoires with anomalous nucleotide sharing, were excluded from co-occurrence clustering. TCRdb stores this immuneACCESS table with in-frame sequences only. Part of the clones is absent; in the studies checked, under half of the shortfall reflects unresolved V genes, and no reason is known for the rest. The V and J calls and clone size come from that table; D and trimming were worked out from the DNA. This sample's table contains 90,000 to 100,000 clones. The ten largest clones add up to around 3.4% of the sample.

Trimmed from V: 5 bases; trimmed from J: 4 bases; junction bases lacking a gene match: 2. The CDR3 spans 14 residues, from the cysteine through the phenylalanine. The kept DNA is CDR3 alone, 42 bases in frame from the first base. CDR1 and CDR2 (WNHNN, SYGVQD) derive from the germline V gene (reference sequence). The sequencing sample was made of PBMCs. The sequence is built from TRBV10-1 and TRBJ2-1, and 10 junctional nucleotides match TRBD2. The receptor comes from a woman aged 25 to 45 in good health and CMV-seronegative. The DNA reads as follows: TGCGCCAGCAGTCGGACTAGCGGTTACAATGAGCAGTTCTTC. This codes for CASSRTSGYNEQFF.